The sequence of this TCR beta chain was determined in a study of early T cells in non-severe SARS-CoV-2 infection. Study summary: The study sequenced bulk RNA from unsorted whole blood, with chains unpaired. Broader study findings: VDJdb matching favored anti-spike CD8 responses, missing private and CD4 specificities.

The TCR library protocol attached unique molecular identifiers to the individual cDNA molecules. TCRdb re-called the 5' RACE reads with MiXCR, one entry per CDR3 protein. The table includes about 100,000 distinct CDR3 sequences, roughly an eighth detected once. In this sample, this clonotype turned up a few times. The antigen remains unidentified. V lost 2 bases and J 0 bases, leaving 5 bases between the germline ends. Germline-derived CDR1 and CDR2 are MNHEY and SMNVEV (reference sequence). The CDR3 is 14 residues long. J is TRBJ2-1 and V is TRBV27; unclear D gene. The sequence came from an adult who was a healthcare worker with PCR-confirmed SARS-CoV-2 infection or an uninfected control (not recorded which). The sequencing input was whole blood. CDR3 sequence reads: CASSLVGSYNEQFF. The CDR3 DNA sequence: TGTGCCAGCAGTTTAGTGGGCTCCTACAATGAGCAGTTCTTC.